This is a list of T cell receptor beta chains from one sample in a study of shared clonotypes between healthy human individuals. TCRdb keeps only in-frame clones here, not all; method: immunoSEQ multiplex PCR. The sample lists roughly 2.2 million clones; approximately 90% were seen once. The source material was naive CD4+ T cells from PBMCs. The receptors come from a man between 18 and 35 years old in good health. Some clones in this sample may be carry-over from other donors' samples. Each CDR3 is given with its conserved first and last residue. The D gene is left open where the match is weak. Not every row has a clone size; where given, it reads once, few, many or a size class.

d_call: TRBD1
v_call: TRBV28
clone_size: -
j_call: TRBJ2-2
cdr3_nt: TGTGCCAGCAGTTCCCCGGACAGGGGTGGCAGGGAGCTGTTTTTT
cdr3_aa: CASSSPDRGGRELFF

d_call: -
v_call: TRBV7-2
clone_size: -
j_call: TRBJ2-2
cdr3_nt: TGTGCCAGCAGCTTAATGTCTAGCGTAAACACCGGGGAGCTGTTTTTT
cdr3_aa: CASSLMSSVNTGELFF

d_call: -
v_call: TRBV25-1
clone_size: -
j_call: TRBJ2-1
cdr3_nt: TGTGCCAGCAGTGAACTATTAAATGAGCAGTTCTTC
cdr3_aa: CASSELLNEQFF

d_call: TRBD1
v_call: TRBV7-2
clone_size: -
j_call: TRBJ1-2
cdr3_nt: TGTGCCAGCACACCAGATGCGCGACAGGGCAGTTCGAGGGGCTACACCTTC
cdr3_aa: CASTPDARQGSSRGYTF

d_call: -
v_call: TRBV7-2
clone_size: -
j_call: TRBJ2-3
cdr3_nt: TGTGCCAGCAGCTTGAGAAGACGGACGGAAAGCACAGATACGCAGTATTTT
cdr3_aa: CASSLRRRTESTDTQYF

d_call: -
v_call: TRBV5-6
clone_size: -
j_call: TRBJ2-7
cdr3_nt: TGTGCCAGCAGGGAAGGGGGAGGGTACGAGCAGTACTTC
cdr3_aa: CASREGGGYEQYF

d_call: -
v_call: TRBV5-3
clone_size: -
j_call: TRBJ1-5
cdr3_nt: TGTGCCAGAAGCTTGGTATCCAGCTATAGCAATCAGCCCCAGCATTTT
cdr3_aa: CARSLVSSYSNQPQHF

d_call: TRBD1
v_call: TRBV5-1
clone_size: -
j_call: TRBJ1-5
cdr3_nt: TGCGCCAGCAGCTTGACAGGGGCCAATCAGCCCCAGCATTTT
cdr3_aa: CASSLTGANQPQHF

d_call: TRBD2
v_call: TRBV5-1
clone_size: -
j_call: TRBJ2-7
cdr3_nt: TGCGCCAGCAGCTTAAACCCGACTAGCGGGACCTCCTACGAGCAGTACTTC
cdr3_aa: CASSLNPTSGTSYEQYF

d_call: -
v_call: TRBV7-9
clone_size: -
j_call: TRBJ2-5
cdr3_nt: TGTGCCAGCAGCTCGCAAGAGACCCAGTACTTC
cdr3_aa: CASSSQETQYF

d_call: TRBD2
v_call: TRBV4-2
clone_size: once
j_call: TRBJ2-1
cdr3_nt: TGTGCCAGCAGCCAGGAGACTAGCGGAGCATACAATGAGCAGTTCTTC
cdr3_aa: CASSQETSGAYNEQFF

d_call: TRBD1
v_call: TRBV28
clone_size: -
j_call: TRBJ2-1
cdr3_nt: TGTGCCAGCAGCTCCGGGACAGGGAATGTTGGGGCCTTTAATGAGCAGTTCTTC
cdr3_aa: CASSSGTGNVGAFNEQFF

d_call: TRBD1
v_call: TRBV10-3
clone_size: few
j_call: TRBJ2-7
cdr3_nt: TGTGCCATCAGTTCCGGGACAGGACTCTACGAGCAGTACTTC
cdr3_aa: CAISSGTGLYEQYF

d_call: -
v_call: TRBV2
clone_size: -
j_call: TRBJ1-5
cdr3_nt: TGTGCCAGCAGTGGATTGACGGACAATCAGCCCCAGCATTTT
cdr3_aa: CASSGLTDNQPQHF

d_call: -
v_call: TRBV18
clone_size: -
j_call: TRBJ1-2
cdr3_nt: TGTGCCAGCTCACCCACCTCCCCTCATGGCTACACCTTC
cdr3_aa: CASSPTSPHGYTF

d_call: TRBD1
v_call: TRBV7-9
clone_size: -
j_call: TRBJ1-2
cdr3_nt: TGTGCCAGCAGCCCATCCGGACAGGGCCTGGTGGCTGGCTACACCTTC
cdr3_aa: CASSPSGQGLVAGYTF

d_call: -
v_call: TRBV19
clone_size: -
j_call: TRBJ1-3
cdr3_nt: TGTGCCAGTACCCCAGGGATTATCTCTGGAAACACCATATATTTT
cdr3_aa: CASTPGIISGNTIYF

d_call: TRBD1
v_call: TRBV5-5
clone_size: -
j_call: TRBJ1-4
cdr3_nt: TGTGCCAGCAGCCTGGGGACAGGGGGAGGCGGTGAAAAACTGTTTTTT
cdr3_aa: CASSLGTGGGGEKLFF

d_call: -
v_call: TRBV5-1
clone_size: -
j_call: TRBJ1-1
cdr3_nt: TGCGCCAGCAGCTTGGTGACGGGGGGGAACACTGAAGCTTTCTTT
cdr3_aa: CASSLVTGGNTEAFF

d_call: -
v_call: TRBV6-6
clone_size: -
j_call: TRBJ2-7
cdr3_nt: TGTGCCAGCATGGCGGCGGGTAGCGAGCAGTACTTC
cdr3_aa: CASMAAGSEQYF

d_call: TRBD1
v_call: TRBV15
clone_size: -
j_call: TRBJ2-5
cdr3_nt: TGTGCCACCAGCAGCGGACAGGGGGAGACCCAGTACTTC
cdr3_aa: CATSSGQGETQYF

d_call: -
v_call: TRBV5-6
clone_size: -
j_call: TRBJ1-1
cdr3_nt: TGTGCCAGCAGCTTACACAGATTGAACACTGAAGCTTTCTTT
cdr3_aa: CASSLHRLNTEAFF

d_call: TRBD1
v_call: TRBV28
clone_size: -
j_call: TRBJ1-2
cdr3_nt: TGTGCCAGCAGGGCTAGGGGACAGGGGGCAGATGGCTACACCTTC
cdr3_aa: CASRARGQGADGYTF

d_call: TRBD2
v_call: TRBV10-3
clone_size: -
j_call: TRBJ2-2
cdr3_nt: TGTGCCATCCGGGCCGCTAGCGGGAGTATAAGGAGCGGGGAGCTGTTTTTT
cdr3_aa: CAIRAASGSIRSGELFF